Shown below are 15 T cell receptor beta chains from a single sample sequenced in a study of neurological immune-mediated disorders. TCRdb called the 5' RACE reads again in MiXCR, with one record for every CDR3 protein. The sample lists 30,000 to 45,000 distinct CDR3 sequences; 4.8% were seen once. The sample was CD4+ T cells from blood. These receptors came from a young man in good health.

This clonotype occurred many times. The rearrangement joins TRBV7-2 to TRBJ1-2; 12 positions agree with TRBD1. V was clipped by 5 bases and J by 7 bases; unmatched bases: 8. The CDR3 consists of 15 residues. CDR1 SGHTA and CDR2 FQGNSA come from the germline V gene. The CDR3 region is CASSPHGTGGSGYTF. CDR3 bases: TGTGCCAGCAGCCCGCACGGGACAGGGGGCTCTGGCTACACCTTC.

This sequence joins TRBV5-1 and TRBJ1-3; D not resolved. With 0 bases removed from V and 0 bases from J, the gap between germline ends came to 7 bases. CDR3 length equals 15 residues. CDR1 and CDR2 (germline): SGHRS, YFSETQ. The CDR3 DNA reads TGCGCCAGCAGCTTGGCCGGAGGCTCTGGAAACACCATATATTTT. Residues: CASSLAGGSGNTIYF.

This clonotype was found many times. The rearrangement uses TRBV7-3 and TRBJ1-1, with D hard to call. CDR1 and CDR2 from the germline V gene are SGHTA and FQGTGA. V was trimmed by 2 bases and J by 0 bases, leaving 7 bases between them. This CDR3 comprises 14 residues. CDR3 sequence: CASSLQGLNTEAFF. CDR3 nucleotide sequence: TGTGCCAGCAGCTTACAAGGGCTGAACACTGAAGCTTTCTTT.

Many counts were recorded for this clonotype. V usage is TRBV6-5 and J usage is TRBJ1-1; D remains unclear. The germline CDR1 and CDR2 sequences are MNHEY and SVGAGI. Trimming took off 0 bases at V and 4 bases at J, with 6 bases between the two ends. The length of the CDR3 is 13 residues. DNA of the CDR3: TGTGCCAGCAGTTACTCGTGGGGCACTGAAGCTTTCTTT. This codes for CASSYSWGTEAFF.

This clonotype was seen repeatedly, ten times or more. The chain joins TRBV6-1 to TRBJ2-6, with D hard to call. The germline V gene encodes CDR1 MNHNS and CDR2 SASEGT. The CDR3 spans 13 residues. V lost 7 bases and J 0 bases, leaving 4 bases between the germline ends. CDR3 region: CASKGSGANVLTF. DNA of the CDR3: TGTGCCAGCAAGGGCTCTGGGGCCAACGTCCTGACTTTC.

The sample holds many counts of this clonotype. The CDR3 nucleotides are TGTGCCACCCAATCCGGGACAGGGGTCTATGGCTACACCTTC. It yields the protein CATQSGTGVYGYTF. The chain has TRBV10-3 and TRBJ1-2; 10 nucleotides agree with TRBD1. The CDR3 consists of 14 residues. The ends lost 10 bases at V and 4 bases at J; junction bases unmatched: 9. Germline V gene data show CDR1 as ENHRY and CDR2 as SYGVKD.

The chain joins TRBV12-5 to TRBJ1-1; D not certain. The length of the CDR3 is 14 residues. Trimming took off 1 base at V and 4 bases at J, with 10 bases between the two ends. Germline V gene lookup returns CDR1 LGHNT and CDR2 FRNRAP. The DNA for the CDR3 is TGTGCTAGTGGTTTGGCTCCGGACCTCACTGAAGCTTTCTTT. Its protein product is CASGLAPDLTEAFF. The complete variable domain, with remaining parts taken from reference TRBV12-5 and TRBJ1-1, reads DARVTQTPRHKVTEMGQEVTMRCQPILGHNTVFWYRQTMMQGLELLAYFRNRAPLDDSGMPKDRFSAEMPDATLATLKIQPSEPRDSAVYFCASGLAPDLTEAFFGQGTRLTVV.

This clonotype was counted many times. The gene calls are TRBV6-6 and TRBJ1-5, with D possibly TRBD1 on 5 matching bases. From germline, CDR1 is MNHNY and CDR2 SVGAGI (reference sequence). The CDR3 is made up of 16 amino acids. Trimming left V 1 base short and J 0 bases short, with 10 bases between. The CDR3 DNA reads TGTGCCAGCAGTTACTTGGCAGGGCATAGCAATCAGCCCCAGCATTTT. This gives the protein CASSYLAGHSNQPQHF.

This clonotype came up many times. CDR3 residues: CASSLGGAAGNTQYF. CDR3 coding DNA: TGCGCCAGCAGCTTGGGGGGGGCCGCCGGGAATACGCAGTATTTT. This chain connects TRBV5-1 to TRBJ2-3; either TRBD1 or TRBD2 may supply D (6 bases each). Trimming pared 0 bases from V and 7 bases from J, leaving 15 bases between. From germline, CDR1 is SGHRS and CDR2 YFSETQ. The CDR3 sequence is 15 residues long. The full variable domain, rest sourced from reference TRBV5-1 and TRBJ2-3, is KAGVTQTPRYLIKTRGQQVTLSCSPISGHRSVSWYQQTPGQGLQFLFEYFSETQRNKGNFPGRFSGRQFSNSRSEMNVSTLELGDSALYLCASSLGGAAGNTQYFGPGTRLTVL.

This clonotype was seen many times. The CDR3 is CASKRPRGEQYF. Here the CDR3 DNA reads TGTGCCAGCAAGAGACCCAGGGGGGAGCAGTACTTC. The chain recombines TRBV2 with TRBJ2-7, with 7 positions matching TRBD1. The CDR3 has 12 residues. The V gene's germline CDR1 is SNHLY and CDR2 FYNNEI. The trim removed 7 bases at V and 7 bases at J, leaving 7 bases unmatched.

By share, this clonotype counts as medium-sized. The V gene is TRBV20-1, the J gene TRBJ1-5; D gene unclear. The CDR3 is 13 amino acids. V was trimmed by 6 bases and J by 2 bases, leaving 11 bases between them. Germline-derived CDR1 and CDR2 are DFQATT and SNEGSKA (reference sequence). DNA of the CDR3: TGCAGTGCCCTTGTGAACGGCAATCAGCCCCAGCATTTT. This codes for CSALVNGNQPQHF.

The chain joins TRBV29-1 to TRBJ2-3; no reliable D call. Germline CDR1 and CDR2: SQVTM and ANQGSEA. The CDR3 covers 12 residues. V lost 6 bases and J 2 bases, leaving 9 bases between the germline ends. The CDR3 region has the DNA TGCAGCGTGGGCCAGAACACAGATACGCAGTATTTT. Its translation: CSVGQNTDTQYF.

This clonotype was picked up many times. The chain links TRBV6-5 to TRBJ2-6; D ambiguous. The CDR3 contains 14 residues. V was clipped by 10 bases and J by 0 bases, with 10 bases between them. In germline, CDR1 is MNHEY, CDR2 SVGAGI. This CDR3 reads CATQTVSGANVLTF. CDR3 nucleotide sequence: TGTGCCACGCAAACCGTCTCTGGGGCCAACGTCCTGACTTTC.

This clonotype was detected ten times or more. This chain connects TRBV5-1 to TRBJ1-3, with D possibly matching TRBD1 (5 bases). Trimming took 5 bases from V and 1 from J, leaving 13 bases between them. Germline CDR1 SGHRS, CDR2 YFSETQ. The length of the CDR3 is 15 residues. The DNA of the CDR3 is TGCGCCAGCAGTCAGGTCGGGGGTTCTGGAAACACCATATATTTT. This translates into CASSQVGGSGNTIYF.

The chain combines TRBV7-8 with TRBJ1-1, with D possibly being TRBD1 (6 bases). There are 15 residues in the CDR3. With 6 bases removed from V and 1 base from J, the gap between germline ends came to 15 bases. Per germline, CDR1 SGHVS and CDR2 FQNEAQ. CDR3 DNA sequence: TGTGCCAGCAGGAAGAACAGGGTTGGGAACACTGAAGCTTTCTTT. Its translation is CASRKNRVGNTEAFF. The whole variable domain, filled in from reference TRBV7-8 and TRBJ1-1, reads GAGVSQSPRYKVAKRGQDVALRCDPISGHVSLFWYQQALGQGPEFLTYFQNEAQLDKSGLPSDRFFAERPEGSVSTLKIQRTQQEDSAVYLCASRKNRVGNTEAFFGQGTRLTVV.